These 10 T cell receptor beta chains share one sample of origin, sequenced in a study of T cells in Graves' hyperthyroidism and ophthalmopathy. The investigators amplified TCR beta CDR3 regions from RNA transcripts. The primer set for the first-round RT-PCR of the TCR CDR3 was HTBI. Each CDR3 protein gets one entry after TCRdb re-called the multiplex PCR reads with MiXCR. The sample has about 350,000 distinct CDR3 sequences, approximately 15% seen once. Sequencing input: blood. The receptors derive from a woman between 25 and 40 years old with Graves' hyperthyroidism.

The table lists this clonotype with a few counts. The junction departs from germline at one end; a sequencing error may be responsible. This CDR3 reads CVSSYLPVSVNVLTF. The CDR3 DNA reads as TGTGTCAGCAGTTATTTACCCGTGAGTGTCAACGTCCTGACTTTC. The chain combines TRBV6-5 with TRBJ2-6; D remains unclear. The length of the CDR3 is 15 residues. Germline V CDR1 and CDR2: MNHEY, SVGAGI.

The J gene is TRBJ2-1, the V gene TRBV29-1, with 8 nucleotides matching TRBD2. The V and J ends lost 3 bases and 5 bases, in that order; junction bases with no gene match: 6. CDR3 length equals 14 residues. The germline V gene encodes CDR1 SQVTM and CDR2 ANQGSEA. CDR3 nucleotides: TGCAGCGTTGATTATCGACTAGCGAACAATGAGCAGTTCTTC. This translates into CSVDYRLANNEQFF.

This clonotype appeared many times. The chain employs TRBV30 and TRBJ1-5, with a tentative D call TRBD1 (6 bases). Germline lookup yields CDR1 GTSNPN and CDR2 SVGIG (reference sequence). The CDR3 extends over 14 amino acids. Trimming removed 0 bases at V and 1 base at J, with 7 bases between. CDR3 bases: TGTGCCTGGAGTGTGGGACAAAGCAATCAGCCCCAGCATTTT. It specifies CAWSVGQSNQPQHF.

This rearrangement joins TRBV2 to TRBJ1-1; 10 nucleotides align to TRBD1. From germline, CDR1 is SNHLY and CDR2 FYNNEI. Losses at the gene ends were 8 bases for V and 4 bases for J; bases not matched to a gene: 7. The length of the CDR3 is 14 residues. Here the CDR3 DNA reads TGTGCCAGCGGGGGACAGGGGTCGGGCACTGAAGCTTTCTTT. Protein product: CASGGQGSGTEAFF.

This clonotype was seen many times. The chain links TRBV28 to TRBJ1-5; possibly TRBD1 for D (5 bases). The germline V and J ends were trimmed by 5 bases and 4 bases, with 15 bases remaining between them. Germline CDR1 MDHEN, CDR2 SYDVKM. The CDR3 has 15 amino acids. CDR3 in DNA: TGTGCCAGCAGTGCCCCGGGGGGGGGGAATCAGCCCCAGCATTTT. This translates into CASSAPGGGNQPQHF.

This clonotype was seen only a few times. A read error is possible here, since a much larger clone lies one base away. The CDR3 sequence is CASSSPGTHTGELIF. The CDR3 region has the DNA TGTGCCAGCAGTTCCCCGGGGACCCACACCGGGGAGCTGATTTTT. The chain carries TRBV28 and TRBJ2-2; either TRBD1 or TRBD2 may fit D (5 bases each). CDR3 length: 15 residues. The germline gives CDR1 MDHEN, CDR2 SYDVKM.

This clonotype was counted between two and nine times. This chain joins TRBV10-3 and TRBJ1-2, with unresolved D. The CDR3 length is 14 residues. Between the trimmed V and J ends, which lost 7 bases and 0 bases, there was a span of 12 bases. The germline gives CDR1 ENHRY, CDR2 SYGVKD. The chain's CDR3 is CAITKTPTNYGYTF. The CDR3 DNA is TGTGCCATCACCAAAACCCCTACTAACTATGGCTACACCTTC.

This clonotype was seen at least ten times. The genes are TRBV6-2 or TRBV6-3 and TRBJ1-1, with D maybe TRBD1 (5 bases). V shed 5 bases and J shed 0 bases, with 13 bases lying between them. This CDR3 comprises 15 residues. Germline V gene sequence: CDR1 MNHEY, CDR2 SVGEGT. The CDR3 coding sequence is TGTGCCAGCAGTCGCAAGGGACTGATGAACACTGAAGCTTTCTTT. Its protein is CASSRKGLMNTEAFF.

In its sample, this clonotype was seen a few times. The gene calls are TRBV20-1 and TRBJ2-2; D call uncertain. V shed 7 bases and J shed 4 bases, with 13 bases lying between them. Germline assignment: CDR1 DFQATT and CDR2 SNEGSKA (reference sequence). This CDR3 spans 13 amino acids. DNA of the CDR3: TGCAGTGTCCGTGGCACAGCCACCGGGGAGCTGTTTTTT. This encodes CSVRGTATGELFF.

The table lists this clonotype with a few counts. CDR3 sequence reads: CASRIQGGENNSPLHF. CDR3 nucleotide sequence: TGTGCCAGCAGAATACAGGGAGGGGAGAATAATTCACCCCTCCACTTT. The genes are TRBV28 and TRBJ1-6; a possible D gene is TRBD1 (6 bases). This CDR3 contains 16 residues. CDR1 MDHEN and CDR2 SYDVKM come from the germline V gene. V lost 6 bases, J lost 5 bases, and 17 bases lay in between. Using reference TRBV28 and TRBJ1-6 for the parts outside the CDR3, the full variable domain is DVKVTQSSRYLVKRTGEKVFLECVQDMDHENMFWYRQDPGLGLRLIYFSYDVKMKEKGDIPEGYSVSREKKERFSLILESASTNQTSMYLCASRIQGGENNSPLHFGNGTRLTVT.